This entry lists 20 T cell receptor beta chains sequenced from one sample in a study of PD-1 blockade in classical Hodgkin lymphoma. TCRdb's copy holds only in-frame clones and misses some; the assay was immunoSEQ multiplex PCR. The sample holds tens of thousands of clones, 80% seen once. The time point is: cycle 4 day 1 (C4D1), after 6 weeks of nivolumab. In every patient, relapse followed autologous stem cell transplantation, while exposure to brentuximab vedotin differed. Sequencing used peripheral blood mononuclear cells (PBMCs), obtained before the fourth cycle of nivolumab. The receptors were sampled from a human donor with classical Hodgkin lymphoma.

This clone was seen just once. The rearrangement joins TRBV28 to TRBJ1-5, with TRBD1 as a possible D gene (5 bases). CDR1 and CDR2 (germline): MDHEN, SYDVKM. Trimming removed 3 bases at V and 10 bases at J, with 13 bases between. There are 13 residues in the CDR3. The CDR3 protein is CASSLGPEDPQHF. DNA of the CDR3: TGTGCCAGCAGTTTGGGGCCCGAGGACCCCCAGCATTTT.

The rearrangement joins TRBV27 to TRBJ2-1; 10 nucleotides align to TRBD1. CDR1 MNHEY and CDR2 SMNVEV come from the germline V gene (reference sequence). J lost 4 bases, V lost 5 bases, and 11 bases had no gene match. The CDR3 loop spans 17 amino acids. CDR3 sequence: CASSAISGTGVYNEQFF. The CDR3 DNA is TGTGCCAGCAGTGCCATCTCCGGGACAGGGGTATACAATGAGCAGTTCTTC.

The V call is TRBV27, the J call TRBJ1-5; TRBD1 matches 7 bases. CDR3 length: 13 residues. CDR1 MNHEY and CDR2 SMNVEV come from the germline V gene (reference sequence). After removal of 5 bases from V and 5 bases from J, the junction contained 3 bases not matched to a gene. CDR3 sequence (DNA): TGTGCCAGCAGTAGGACAGGCCATCAGCCCCAGCATTTT. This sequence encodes CASSRTGHQPQHF.

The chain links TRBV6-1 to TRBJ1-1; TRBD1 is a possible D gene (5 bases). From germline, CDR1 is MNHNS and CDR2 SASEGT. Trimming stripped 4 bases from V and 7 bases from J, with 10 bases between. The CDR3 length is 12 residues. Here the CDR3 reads CASSADSLEAFF. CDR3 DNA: TGTGCCAGCAGTGCCGACAGCCTTGAAGCTTTCTTT.

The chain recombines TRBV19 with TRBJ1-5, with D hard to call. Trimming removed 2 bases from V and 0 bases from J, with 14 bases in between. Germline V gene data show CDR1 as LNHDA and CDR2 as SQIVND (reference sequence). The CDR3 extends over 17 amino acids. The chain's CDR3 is CASSISFEAYSNQPQHF. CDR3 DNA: TGTGCCAGTAGTATAAGTTTCGAGGCCTATAGCAATCAGCCCCAGCATTTT.

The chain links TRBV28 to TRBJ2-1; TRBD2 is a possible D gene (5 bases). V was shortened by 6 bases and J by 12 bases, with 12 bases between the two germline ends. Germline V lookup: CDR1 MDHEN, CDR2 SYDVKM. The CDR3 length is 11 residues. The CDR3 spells CASSLREGQFF. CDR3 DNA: TGTGCCAGCAGCCTTCGGGAAGGGCAGTTCTTC.

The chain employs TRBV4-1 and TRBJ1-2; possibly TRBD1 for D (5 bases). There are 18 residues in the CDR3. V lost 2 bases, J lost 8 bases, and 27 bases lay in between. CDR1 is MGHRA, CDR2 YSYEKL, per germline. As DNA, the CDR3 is TGCGCCAGCAGCCAATTTTGGAGTCGCAGGGAGGAAATTTACGGCTACACCTTC. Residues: CASSQFWSRREEIYGYTF.

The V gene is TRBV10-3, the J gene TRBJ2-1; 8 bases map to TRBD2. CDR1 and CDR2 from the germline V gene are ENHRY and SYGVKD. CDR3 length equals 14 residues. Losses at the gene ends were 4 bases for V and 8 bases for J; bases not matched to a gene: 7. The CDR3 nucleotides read TGTGCCATCAGTGGGGTGGGACTAGTCGATGAGCAGTTCTTC. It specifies CAISGVGLVDEQFF.

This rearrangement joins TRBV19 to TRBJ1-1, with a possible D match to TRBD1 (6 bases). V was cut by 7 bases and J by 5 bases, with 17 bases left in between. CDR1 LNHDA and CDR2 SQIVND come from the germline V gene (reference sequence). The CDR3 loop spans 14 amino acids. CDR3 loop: CASTVGGQDTEAFF. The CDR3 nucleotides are TGTGCCAGTACGGTGGGGGGGCAAGATACTGAAGCTTTCTTT. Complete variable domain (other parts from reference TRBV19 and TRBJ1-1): DGGITQSPKYLFRKEGQNVTLSCEQNLNHDAMYWYRQDPGQGLRLIYYSQIVNDFQKGDIAEGYSVSREKKESFPLTVTSAQKNPTAFYLCASTVGGQDTEAFFGQGTRLTVV.

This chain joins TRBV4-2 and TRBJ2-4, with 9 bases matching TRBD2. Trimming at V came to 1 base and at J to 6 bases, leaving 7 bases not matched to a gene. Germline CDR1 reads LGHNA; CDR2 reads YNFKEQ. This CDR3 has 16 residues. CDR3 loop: CASSQARTSVLNIQYF. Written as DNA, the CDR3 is TGTGCCAGCAGCCAAGCCCGGACTAGCGTCTTAAACATTCAGTACTTC.

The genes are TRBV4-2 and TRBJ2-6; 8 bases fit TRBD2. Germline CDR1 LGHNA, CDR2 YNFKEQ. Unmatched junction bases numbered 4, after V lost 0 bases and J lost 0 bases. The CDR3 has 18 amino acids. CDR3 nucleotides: TGTGCCAGCAGCCAAGAGGGACTAGGGAGCTCTGGGGCCAACGTCCTGACTTTC. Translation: CASSQEGLGSSGANVLTF.

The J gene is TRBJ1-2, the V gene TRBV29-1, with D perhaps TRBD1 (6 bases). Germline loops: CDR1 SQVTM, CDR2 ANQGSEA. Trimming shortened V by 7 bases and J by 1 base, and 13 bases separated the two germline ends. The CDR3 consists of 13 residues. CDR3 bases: TGCAGCGCTGGGAGGGGGATTAACTATGGCTACACCTTC. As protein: CSAGRGINYGYTF.

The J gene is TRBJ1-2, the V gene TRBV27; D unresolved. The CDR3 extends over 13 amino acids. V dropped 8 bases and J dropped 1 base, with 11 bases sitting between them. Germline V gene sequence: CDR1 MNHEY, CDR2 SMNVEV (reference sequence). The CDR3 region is CASRPARNYGYTF. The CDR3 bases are TGTGCCAGCCGCCCCGCCCGTAACTATGGCTACACCTTC.

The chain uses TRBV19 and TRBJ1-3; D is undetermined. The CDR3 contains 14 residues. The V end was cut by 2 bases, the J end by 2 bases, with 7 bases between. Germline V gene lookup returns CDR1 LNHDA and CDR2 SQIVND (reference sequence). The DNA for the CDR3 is TGTGCCAGTAGTATACGGTCAGCTGGAAACACCATATATTTT. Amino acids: CASSIRSAGNTIYF.

The CDR3 here is CASSSTGAPGYTF. Here the CDR3 DNA reads TGTGCCAGCAGCTCGACAGGGGCTCCTGGCTACACCTTC. This chain joins TRBV11-1 and TRBJ1-2; 8 nucleotides line up with TRBD1. This CDR3 is built from 13 residues. The germline V gene has CDR1 SGHAT and CDR2 FQDESV (reference sequence). Trimming cost V 4 bases and J 7 bases; bases outside gene matches: 5.

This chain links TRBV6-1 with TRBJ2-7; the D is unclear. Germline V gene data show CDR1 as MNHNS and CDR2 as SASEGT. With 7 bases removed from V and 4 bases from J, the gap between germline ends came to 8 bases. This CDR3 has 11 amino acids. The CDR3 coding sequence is TGTGCCAGCAATGAGGTGTACGAGCAGTACTTC. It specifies CASNEVYEQYF.

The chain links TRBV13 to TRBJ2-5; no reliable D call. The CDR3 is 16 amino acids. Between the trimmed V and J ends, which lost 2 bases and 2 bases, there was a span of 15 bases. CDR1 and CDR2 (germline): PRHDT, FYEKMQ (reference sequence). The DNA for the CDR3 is TGTGCCAGCAGCTTACAAGGGCCGGGTCTGCAAGAGACCCAGTACTTC. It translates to CASSLQGPGLQETQYF.

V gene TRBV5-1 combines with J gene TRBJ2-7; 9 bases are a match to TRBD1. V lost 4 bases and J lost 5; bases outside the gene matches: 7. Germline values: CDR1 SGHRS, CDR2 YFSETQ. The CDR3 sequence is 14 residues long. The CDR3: CASSPSGTGNEQYF. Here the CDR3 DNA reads TGCGCCAGCAGCCCGTCCGGGACAGGGAACGAGCAGTACTTC.

CDR3: CASSSRRSTVYGYTF. The CDR3 DNA follows: TGTGCCAGCAGCTCAAGACGGAGTACTGTTTATGGCTACACCTTC. The rearrangement links TRBV5-4 to TRBJ1-2; no clear D. With 3 bases removed from V and 5 bases from J, the gap between germline ends came to 17 bases. CDR1 is SGHNT, CDR2 YYREEE, per germline (reference sequence). This CDR3 is 15 amino acids long.

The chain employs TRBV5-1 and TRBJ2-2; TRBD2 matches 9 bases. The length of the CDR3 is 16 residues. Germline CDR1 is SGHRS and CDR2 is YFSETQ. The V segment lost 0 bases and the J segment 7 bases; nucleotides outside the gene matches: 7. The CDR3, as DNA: TGCGCCAGCAGCTTGGCCCCTAGCGGGATAGGCGGGGAGCTGTTTTTT. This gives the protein CASSLAPSGIGGELFF.